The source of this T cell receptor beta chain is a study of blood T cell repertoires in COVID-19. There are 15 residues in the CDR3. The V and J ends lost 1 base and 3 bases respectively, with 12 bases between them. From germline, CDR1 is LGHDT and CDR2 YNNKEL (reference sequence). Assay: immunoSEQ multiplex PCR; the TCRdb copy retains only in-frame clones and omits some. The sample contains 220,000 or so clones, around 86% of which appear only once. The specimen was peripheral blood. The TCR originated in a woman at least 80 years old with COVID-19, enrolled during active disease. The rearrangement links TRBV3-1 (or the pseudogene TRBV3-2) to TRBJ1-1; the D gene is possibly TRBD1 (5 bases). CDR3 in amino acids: CASSQAGVGDTEAFF. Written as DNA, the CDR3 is TGTGCCAGCAGCCAAGCGGGGGTAGGGGACACTGAAGCTTTCTTT.